The 10 T cell receptor beta chains below come from one sample, sequenced in a study of shared clonotypes between healthy human individuals. Here immunoSEQ multiplex PCR was the method, and the copy in TCRdb shows in-frame clones only, minus some. The sample includes 2 million to 2.5 million clones, approximately 94% seen only once; the top ten take around 1.7%. Naive CD8 cells lacked CD45RO, underwent positive selection for CCR7 and left out terminally differentiated effector memory CD45RA+ cells. Sequencing used naive CD8+ T cells from PBMCs. These receptor sequences come from a man between 18 and 29 years old in good health. Some clones in this sample may be carry-over from other donors' samples.

This chain uses TRBV7-2 with TRBJ2-2; D remains unclear. Trimming took off 1 base at V and 3 bases at J, with 15 bases between the two ends. The CDR3 is 17 residues long. Germline-derived CDR1 and CDR2 are SGHTA and FQGNSA. In DNA, the CDR3 is TGTGCCAGCAGCTTAGTATATGTGGATGTGGACACCGGGGAGCTGTTTTTT. It is translated as CASSLVYVDVDTGELFF.

The J gene is TRBJ2-1, the V gene TRBV4-3, with D possibly matching TRBD2 (6 bases). The V gene's germline CDR1 is LGHNA and CDR2 YSLEER. V was pared by 0 bases and J by 1 base, with 10 bases between. This CDR3 region has 16 residues. DNA for the CDR3: TGCGCCAGCAGCCAAGAGGGGGGTCCTTCCTACAATGAGCAGTTCTTC. Its protein is CASSQEGGPSYNEQFF.

This clone was observed a handful of times. The chain has TRBV25-1 and TRBJ2-1; D remains ambiguous. Trimming pared 5 bases from V and 14 bases from J, leaving 16 bases between. There are 12 residues in the CDR3. Per the germline V gene, CDR1 is MGHDK and CDR2 is SYGVNS. This CDR3 reads CASSFPPDGEFF. The CDR3 region has the DNA TGTGCCAGCAGTTTCCCCCCGGATGGGGAGTTCTTC.

The rearrangement links TRBV19 to TRBJ1-5; tentative D call: TRBD1 (6 bases). V gave up 3 bases and J gave up 0 bases, with 9 bases separating them. Germline CDR1 reads LNHDA; CDR2 reads SQIVND (reference sequence). The CDR3 length is 15 residues. The CDR3 protein is CASSIQGSSNQPQHF. The DNA of the CDR3 is TGTGCCAGTAGTATTCAGGGGTCTAGCAATCAGCCCCAGCATTTT.

The rearrangement links TRBV9 to TRBJ2-7, with 13 bases aligning to TRBD2. The V gene's germline CDR1 is SGDLS and CDR2 YYNGEE. J gave up 6 bases and V 4 bases, and 22 bases lay outside the gene matches. The CDR3 has 20 residues. The CDR3 DNA is TGTGCCAGCAGCCCCCTGGCGACTTTGGGGACTAGCGGGATTGGGTCCGAGCAGTACTTC. It specifies CASSPLATLGTSGIGSEQYF. The entire variable domain, with the rest obtained from reference TRBV9 and TRBJ2-7, is as follows: DSGVTQTPKHLITATGQRVTLRCSPRSGDLSVYWYQQSLDQGLQFLIQYYNGEERAKGNILERFSAQQFPDLHSELNLSSLELGDSALYFCASSPLATLGTSGIGSEQYFGPGTRLTVT.

V gene TRBV7-9 combines with J gene TRBJ2-2, with D unresolved. The CDR3 runs 15 residues. The V gene's germline CDR1 is SEHNR and CDR2 FQNEAQ (reference sequence). Trimming removed 11 bases from V and 4 bases from J, with 20 bases in between. DNA for the CDR3: TGTGCCGTACGGGCCCAGGAAGCCCCCACCGGGGAGCTGTTTTTT. It specifies CAVRAQEAPTGELFF. The entire variable domain, with the rest obtained from reference TRBV7-9 and TRBJ2-2, is as follows: DTGVSQNPRHKITKRGQNVTFRCDPISEHNRLYWYRQTLGQGPEFLTYFQNEAQLEKSRLLSDRFSAERPKGSFSTLEIQRTEQGDSAMYLCAVRAQEAPTGELFFGEGSRLTVL.

The chain combines TRBV5-4 with TRBJ2-2; 9 bases map to TRBD1. The CDR3 sequence is 16 residues long. CDR1 is SGHNT and CDR2 is YYREEE in the germline V gene (reference sequence). V lost 2 bases and J lost 5; bases outside the gene matches: 7. CDR3 DNA sequence: TGTGCCAGCAGCTTCAGGACAGGGGTGAGGACCGGGGAGCTGTTTTTT. It specifies CASSFRTGVRTGELFF.

The chain couples TRBV4-1 to TRBJ2-1; 8 bases match TRBD2. The CDR3 is 15 residues long. The germline gives CDR1 MGHRA, CDR2 YSYEKL. V dropped 1 base and J dropped 7; count of bases not matched to a gene: 6. The CDR3 DNA reads TGCGCCAGCAGCCAAGCGAGCGGGGGACTAAATGAGCAGTTCTTC. Encoded protein: CASSQASGGLNEQFF.

The chain is built from TRBV19 and TRBJ1-2, with D uncertain. The germline CDR1 and CDR2 sequences are LNHDA and SQIVND (reference sequence). Trimming pared 5 bases from V and 1 base from J, leaving 14 bases between. The CDR3 consists of 15 residues. CDR3 region: CASSLQVGDNYGYTF. CDR3 coding DNA: TGTGCCAGTAGTCTCCAGGTTGGGGATAACTATGGCTACACCTTC.

This clone was found once. V and J are TRBV4-2 and TRBJ2-7, with no clear D. Germline lookup yields CDR1 LGHNA and CDR2 YNFKEQ. The CDR3 totals 16 residues. Trimming pared 4 bases from V and 6 bases from J, leaving 22 bases between. CDR3 loop: CASSPIAASPALEQYF. In nucleotides, the CDR3 is TGTGCCAGCAGCCCAATCGCGGCCTCCCCGGCTCTCGAGCAGTACTTC.